The 5 T cell receptor beta chains below come from one sample, sequenced in a study of long-term antiretroviral therapy in people with HIV. Version v3.0 of the immunoSEQ assay ran at survey level. Produced via immunoSEQ multiplex PCR; TCRdb's table is partial and in-frame only. The table lists just over 35,000 clones, about 94% of them singletons, with 3% to 4.5% in the top ten. The sequences come from unsorted PBMCs, collected 4.1 years after starting antiretroviral therapy. These receptors all come from a woman in her 50s with HIV.

The chain couples TRBV6-1 to TRBJ1-2, with unresolved D. This CDR3 contains 11 residues. Trimming took 0 bases from V and 8 from J, leaving 4 bases between them. From germline, CDR1 is MNHNS and CDR2 SASEGT. In nucleotides, the CDR3 is TGTGCCAGCAGTGAAGCGGGAGGCTACACCTTC. Its translation is CASSEAGGYTF.

This chain joins TRBV6-1 and TRBJ1-6; TRBD1 agrees at 7 bases. Germline CDR1 and CDR2: MNHNS and SASEGT. V lost 8 bases to trimming and J lost 4 bases; unmatched junction nucleotides: 8. The length of the CDR3 is 15 residues. The CDR3 DNA reads TGTGCCAGCCTCTCCACAGGGGATTATAATTCACCCCTCCACTTT. Encoded protein: CASLSTGDYNSPLHF.

This chain links TRBV6-5 with TRBJ1-1; D uncertain. The germline V gene encodes CDR1 MNHEY and CDR2 SVGAGI. V gave up 6 bases and J gave up 5 bases, with 13 bases separating them. The CDR3 is made up of 13 amino acids. The CDR3 is CASSSQRGTEAFF. The CDR3 nucleotides read TGTGCCAGCAGCTCGCAGCGGGGAACTGAAGCTTTCTTT.

V and J are TRBV11-2 and TRBJ1-2, with D hard to call. Germline V lookup: CDR1 SGHAT, CDR2 FQNNGV. V lost 5 bases to trimming and J lost 0 bases, with 22 bases between them. CDR3 length equals 18 residues. The CDR3 reads CASSQRGVPKLTNYGYTF. CDR3 nucleotide sequence: TGTGCCAGCAGCCAACGTGGGGTCCCGAAACTGACTAACTATGGCTACACCTTC. Combining the CDR3 with reference TRBV11-2 and TRBJ1-2 gives the whole variable domain EAGVAQSPRYKIIEKRQSVAFWCNPISGHATLYWYQQILGQGPKLLIQFQNNGVVDDSQLPKDRFSAERLKGVDSTLKIQPAKLEDSAVYLCASSQRGVPKLTNYGYTFGSGTRLTVV.

This chain joins TRBV4-2 and TRBJ1-2; perhaps TRBD1 as D (6 bases). There are 16 residues in the CDR3. The ends were cut back, 0 bases at V and 0 bases at J, with 11 bases in the middle. CDR1 LGHNA and CDR2 YNFKEQ come from the germline V gene. The DNA of the CDR3 is TGTGCCAGCAGCCAAGATAAGGACAGAGCTAACTATGGCTACACCTTC. Its translation is CASSQDKDRANYGYTF.